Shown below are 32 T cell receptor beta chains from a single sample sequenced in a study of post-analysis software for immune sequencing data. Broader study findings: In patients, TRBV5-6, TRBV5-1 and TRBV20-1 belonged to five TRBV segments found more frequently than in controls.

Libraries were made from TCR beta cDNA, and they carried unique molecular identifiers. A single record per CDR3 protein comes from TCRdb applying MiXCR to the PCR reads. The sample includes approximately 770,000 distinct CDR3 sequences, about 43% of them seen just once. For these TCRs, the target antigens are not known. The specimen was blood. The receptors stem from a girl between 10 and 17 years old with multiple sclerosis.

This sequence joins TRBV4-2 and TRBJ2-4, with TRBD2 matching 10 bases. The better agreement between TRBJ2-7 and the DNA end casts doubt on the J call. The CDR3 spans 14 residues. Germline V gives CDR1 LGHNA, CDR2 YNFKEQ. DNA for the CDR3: TGTGCCAGCAGCCCCGGGACTAGCGAGTTCGAGCAGTACTTC. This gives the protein CASSPGTSEFEQYF.

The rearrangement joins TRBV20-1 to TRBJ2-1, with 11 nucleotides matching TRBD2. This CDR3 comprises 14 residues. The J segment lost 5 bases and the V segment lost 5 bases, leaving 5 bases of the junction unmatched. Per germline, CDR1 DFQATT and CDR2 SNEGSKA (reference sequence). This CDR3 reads CSAPSGRINNEQFF. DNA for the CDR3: TGCAGTGCTCCTAGCGGGAGGATTAACAATGAGCAGTTCTTC.

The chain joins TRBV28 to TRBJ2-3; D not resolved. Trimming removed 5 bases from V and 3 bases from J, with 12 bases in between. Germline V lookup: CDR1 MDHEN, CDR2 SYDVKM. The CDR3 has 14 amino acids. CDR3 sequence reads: CASSPPSPTDTQYF. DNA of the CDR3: TGTGCCAGCAGTCCCCCCTCCCCTACAGATACGCAGTATTTT.

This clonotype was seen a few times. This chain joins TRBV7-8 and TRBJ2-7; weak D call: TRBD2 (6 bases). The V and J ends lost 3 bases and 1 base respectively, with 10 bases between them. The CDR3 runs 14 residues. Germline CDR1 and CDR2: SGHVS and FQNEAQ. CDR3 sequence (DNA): TGTGCCAGCAGCTTCCGGGAGACGTCCTACGAGCAGTACTTC. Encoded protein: CASSFRETSYEQYF.

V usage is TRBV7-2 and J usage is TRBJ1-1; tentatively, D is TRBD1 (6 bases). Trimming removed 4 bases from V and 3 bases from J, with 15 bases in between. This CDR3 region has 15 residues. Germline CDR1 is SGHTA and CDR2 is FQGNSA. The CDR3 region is CASSSLGGRDTEAFF. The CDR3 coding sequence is TGTGCCAGCAGCTCGCTAGGGGGTAGGGACACTGAAGCTTTCTTT.

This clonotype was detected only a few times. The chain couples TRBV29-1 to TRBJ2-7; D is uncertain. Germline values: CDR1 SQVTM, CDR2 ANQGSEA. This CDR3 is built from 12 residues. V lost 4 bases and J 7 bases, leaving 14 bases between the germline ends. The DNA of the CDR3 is TGCAGCGTTGTCCTAGGGTCGCGTGAGCAGTACTTC. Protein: CSVVLGSREQYF.

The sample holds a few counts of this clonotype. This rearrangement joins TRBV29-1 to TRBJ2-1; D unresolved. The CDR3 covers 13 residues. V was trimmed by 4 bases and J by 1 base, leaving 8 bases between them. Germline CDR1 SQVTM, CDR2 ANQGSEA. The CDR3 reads CSVVAESYNEQFF. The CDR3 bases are TGCAGCGTTGTCGCGGAATCCTACAATGAGCAGTTCTTC.

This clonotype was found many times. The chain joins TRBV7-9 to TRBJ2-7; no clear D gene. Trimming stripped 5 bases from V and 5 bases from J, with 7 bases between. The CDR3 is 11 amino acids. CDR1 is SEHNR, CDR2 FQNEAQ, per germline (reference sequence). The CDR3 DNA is TGTGCCAGCAGCCCTAGGGACGAGCAGTACTTC. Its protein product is CASSPRDEQYF.

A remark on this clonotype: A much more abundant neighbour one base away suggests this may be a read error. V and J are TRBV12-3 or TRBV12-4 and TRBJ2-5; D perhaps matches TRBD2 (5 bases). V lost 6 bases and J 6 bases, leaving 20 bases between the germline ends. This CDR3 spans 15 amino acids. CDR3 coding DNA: TGTGCCAGCAGCCCCCCAACGTCCGGCGGGCAGACCCAGTACTTC. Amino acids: CASSPPTSGGQTQYF.

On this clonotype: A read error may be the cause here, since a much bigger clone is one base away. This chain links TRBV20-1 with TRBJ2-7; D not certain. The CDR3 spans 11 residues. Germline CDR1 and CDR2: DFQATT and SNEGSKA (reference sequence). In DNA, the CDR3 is TGCGGTGCTAGAGGTTCCTACGAGCAGTACTTC. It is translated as CGARGSYEQYF.

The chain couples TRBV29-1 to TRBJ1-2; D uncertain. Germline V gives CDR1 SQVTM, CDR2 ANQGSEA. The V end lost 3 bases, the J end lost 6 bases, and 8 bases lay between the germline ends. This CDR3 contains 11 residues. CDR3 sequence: CSVEERDGYTF. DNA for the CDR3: TGCAGCGTTGAGGAAAGGGATGGCTACACCTTC.

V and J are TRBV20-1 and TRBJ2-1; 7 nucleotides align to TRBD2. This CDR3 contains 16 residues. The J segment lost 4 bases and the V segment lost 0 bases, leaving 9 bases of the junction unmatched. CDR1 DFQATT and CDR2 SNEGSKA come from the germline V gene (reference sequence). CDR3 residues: CSARDLVGGPYNEQFF. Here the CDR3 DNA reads TGCAGTGCTAGAGATTTAGTGGGAGGGCCGTACAATGAGCAGTTCTTC.

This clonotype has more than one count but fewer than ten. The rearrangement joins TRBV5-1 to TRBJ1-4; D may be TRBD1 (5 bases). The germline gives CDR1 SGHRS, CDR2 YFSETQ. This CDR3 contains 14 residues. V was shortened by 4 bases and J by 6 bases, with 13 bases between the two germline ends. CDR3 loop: CASSPGRQDEKLFF. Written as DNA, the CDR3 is TGCGCCAGCAGCCCGGGACGGCAGGATGAAAAACTGTTTTTT.

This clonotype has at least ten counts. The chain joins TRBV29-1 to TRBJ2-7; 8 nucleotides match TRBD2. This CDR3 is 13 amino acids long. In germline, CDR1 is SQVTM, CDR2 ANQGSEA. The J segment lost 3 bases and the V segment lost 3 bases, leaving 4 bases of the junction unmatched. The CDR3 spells CSVETGRVYEQYF. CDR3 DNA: TGCAGCGTTGAGACCGGGAGGGTCTACGAGCAGTACTTC.

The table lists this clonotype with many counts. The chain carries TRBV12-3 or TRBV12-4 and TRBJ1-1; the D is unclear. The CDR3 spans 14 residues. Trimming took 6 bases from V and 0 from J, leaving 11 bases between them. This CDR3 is CASRPVLMNTEAFF. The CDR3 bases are TGTGCCAGCAGGCCGGTCCTCATGAACACTGAAGCTTTCTTT.

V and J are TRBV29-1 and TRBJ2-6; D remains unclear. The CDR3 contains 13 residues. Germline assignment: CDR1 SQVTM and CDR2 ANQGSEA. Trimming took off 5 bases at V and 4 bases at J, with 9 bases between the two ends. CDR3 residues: CSVFSQGANVLTF. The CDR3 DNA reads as TGCAGCGTTTTTAGCCAGGGGGCCAACGTCCTGACTTTC.

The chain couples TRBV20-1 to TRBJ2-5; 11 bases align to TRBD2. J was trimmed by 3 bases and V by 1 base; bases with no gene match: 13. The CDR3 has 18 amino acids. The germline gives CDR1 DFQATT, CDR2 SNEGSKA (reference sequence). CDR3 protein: CSARGLLAGGFRKETQYF. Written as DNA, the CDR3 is TGCAGTGCTAGAGGTCTGCTAGCGGGAGGATTTAGAAAAGAGACCCAGTACTTC.

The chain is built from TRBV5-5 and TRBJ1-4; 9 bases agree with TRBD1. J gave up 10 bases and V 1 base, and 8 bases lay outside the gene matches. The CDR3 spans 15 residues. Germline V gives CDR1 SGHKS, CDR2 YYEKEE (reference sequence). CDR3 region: CASSLTGQGGGKLFF. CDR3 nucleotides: TGTGCCAGCAGCTTGACGGGACAGGGAGGAGGAAAACTGTTTTTT.

The CDR3 nucleotides are TGCAGCGTTGAAATATCCGGAAGCTCCTACGAGCAGTACTTC. This codes for CSVEISGSSYEQYF. The chain has TRBV29-1 and TRBJ2-7; no clear D gene. The CDR3 has 14 amino acids. V was clipped by 2 bases and J by 0 bases, with 11 bases between them. Germline V gives CDR1 SQVTM, CDR2 ANQGSEA.

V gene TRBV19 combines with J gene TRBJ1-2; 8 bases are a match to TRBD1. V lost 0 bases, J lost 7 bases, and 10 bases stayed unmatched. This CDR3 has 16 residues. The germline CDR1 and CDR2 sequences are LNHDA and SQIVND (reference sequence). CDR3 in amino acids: CASSIDPGQVVPGYTF. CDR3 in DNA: TGTGCCAGTAGTATAGATCCGGGACAGGTTGTTCCTGGCTACACCTTC.

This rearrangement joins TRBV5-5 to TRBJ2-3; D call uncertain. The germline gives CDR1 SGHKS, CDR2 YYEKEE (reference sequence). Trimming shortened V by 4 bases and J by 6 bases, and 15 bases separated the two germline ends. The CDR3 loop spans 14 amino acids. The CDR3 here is CASSLVGLADTQYF. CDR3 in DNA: TGTGCCAGCAGCCTGGTCGGCTTGGCGGATACGCAGTATTTT. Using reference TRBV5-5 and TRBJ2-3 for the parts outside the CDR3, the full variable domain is DAGVTQSPTHLIKTRGQQVTLRCSPISGHKSVSWYQQVLGQGPQFIFQYYEKEERGRGNFPDRFSARQFPNYSSELNVNALLLGDSALYLCASSLVGLADTQYFGPGTRLTVL.

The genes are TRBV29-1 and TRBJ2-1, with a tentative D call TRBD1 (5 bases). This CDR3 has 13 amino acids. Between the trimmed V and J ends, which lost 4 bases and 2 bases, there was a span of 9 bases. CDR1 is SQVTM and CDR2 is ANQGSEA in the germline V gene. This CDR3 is CSVGQTTYNEQFF. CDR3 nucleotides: TGCAGCGTTGGACAGACCACCTACAATGAGCAGTTCTTC.

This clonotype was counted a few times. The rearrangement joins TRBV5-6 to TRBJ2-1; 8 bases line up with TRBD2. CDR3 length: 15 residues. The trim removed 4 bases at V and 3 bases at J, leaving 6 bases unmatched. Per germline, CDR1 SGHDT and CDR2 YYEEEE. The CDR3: CASSVLTSDYNEQFF. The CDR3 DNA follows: TGTGCCAGCAGCGTCCTGACTAGCGACTACAATGAGCAGTTCTTC.

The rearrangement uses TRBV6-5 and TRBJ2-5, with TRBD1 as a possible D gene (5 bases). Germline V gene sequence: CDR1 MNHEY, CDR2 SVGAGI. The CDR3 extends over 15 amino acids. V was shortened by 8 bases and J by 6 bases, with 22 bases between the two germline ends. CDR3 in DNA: TGTGCCAGCGGGTTGATCAGGGCTGGGGCGAAGACCCAGTACTTC. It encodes CASGLIRAGAKTQYF.

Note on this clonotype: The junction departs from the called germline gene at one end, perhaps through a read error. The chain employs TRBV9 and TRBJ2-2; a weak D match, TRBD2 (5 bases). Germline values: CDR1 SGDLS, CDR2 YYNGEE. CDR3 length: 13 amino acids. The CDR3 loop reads CASSVLSTGELFF. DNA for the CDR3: TGTGCCAGCAGCGTCTTGTCCACCGGGGAGTTGTTTTTT.

For the CDR3, the DNA is TGTGCCAGCACTACTTTCGGCGGGGCTGCGGTCTGGGATGAGCAGTTCTTC. It is translated as CASTTFGGAAVWDEQFF. The chain is built from TRBV27 and TRBJ2-1; D possibly corresponds to TRBD2 (6 bases). The CDR3 has 17 amino acids. Germline values: CDR1 MNHEY, CDR2 SMNVEV (reference sequence). The V end was cut by 7 bases, the J end by 8 bases, with 27 bases between.

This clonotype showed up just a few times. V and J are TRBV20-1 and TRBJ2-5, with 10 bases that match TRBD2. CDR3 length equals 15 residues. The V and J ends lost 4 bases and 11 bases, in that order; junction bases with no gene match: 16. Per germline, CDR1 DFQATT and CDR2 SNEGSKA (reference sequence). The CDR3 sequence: CSATAGQREGNEQYF. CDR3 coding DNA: TGCAGTGCTACCGCTGGCCAGCGGGAGGGGAATGAGCAGTACTTC.

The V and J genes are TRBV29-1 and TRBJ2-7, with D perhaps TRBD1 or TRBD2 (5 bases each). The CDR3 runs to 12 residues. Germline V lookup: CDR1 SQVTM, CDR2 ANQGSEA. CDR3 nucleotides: TGCGCCTTTAGGGACGGTTACTACGAGCAGTACTTC. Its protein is CAFRDGYYEQYF.

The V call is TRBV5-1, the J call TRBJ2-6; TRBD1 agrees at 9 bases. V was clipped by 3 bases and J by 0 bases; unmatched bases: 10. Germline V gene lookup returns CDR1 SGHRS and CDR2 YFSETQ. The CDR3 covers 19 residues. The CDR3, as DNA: TGCGCCAGCAGCTATAGGCTCCGGGACAGGGTCTCTGGGGCCAACGTCCTGACTTTC. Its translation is CASSYRLRDRVSGANVLTF.

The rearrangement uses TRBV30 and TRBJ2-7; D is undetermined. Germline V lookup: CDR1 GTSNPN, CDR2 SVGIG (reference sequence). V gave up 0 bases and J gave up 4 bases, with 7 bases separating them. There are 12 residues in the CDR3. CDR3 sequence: CAWSVAPYEQYF. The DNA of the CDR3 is TGTGCCTGGAGTGTGGCCCCTTACGAGCAGTACTTC. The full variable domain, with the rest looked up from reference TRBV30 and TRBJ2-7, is SQTIHQWPATLVQPVGSPLSLECTVEGTSNPNLYWYRQAAGRGLQLLFYSVGIGQISSEVPQNLSASRPQDRQFILSSKKLLLSDSGFYLCAWSVAPYEQYFGPGTRLTVT.

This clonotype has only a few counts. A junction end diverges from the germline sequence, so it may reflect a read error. Written as DNA, the CDR3 is TGTGCCAGCAGTCAGGGCTATGAGCAGTTCTTC. Its protein is CASSQGYEQFF. This chain uses TRBV4-1 with TRBJ2-1; D possibly corresponds to TRBD1 (5 bases). The CDR3 is 11 residues long. Per the germline V gene, CDR1 is MGHRA and CDR2 is YSYEKL.

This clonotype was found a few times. The CDR3 nucleotides read TGTGCCACCAGTGATCCCAGCGGGAGGTTGAAGTCCTACAATGAGCAGTTCTTC. Encoded protein: CATSDPSGRLKSYNEQFF. J is TRBJ2-1 and V is TRBV24-1; TRBD2 agrees at 9 bases. This CDR3 contains 18 residues. Germline trimming cut 3 bases from V and 1 base from J; bases unmatched to any gene: 9. Germline CDR1 KGHDR, CDR2 SFDVKD.